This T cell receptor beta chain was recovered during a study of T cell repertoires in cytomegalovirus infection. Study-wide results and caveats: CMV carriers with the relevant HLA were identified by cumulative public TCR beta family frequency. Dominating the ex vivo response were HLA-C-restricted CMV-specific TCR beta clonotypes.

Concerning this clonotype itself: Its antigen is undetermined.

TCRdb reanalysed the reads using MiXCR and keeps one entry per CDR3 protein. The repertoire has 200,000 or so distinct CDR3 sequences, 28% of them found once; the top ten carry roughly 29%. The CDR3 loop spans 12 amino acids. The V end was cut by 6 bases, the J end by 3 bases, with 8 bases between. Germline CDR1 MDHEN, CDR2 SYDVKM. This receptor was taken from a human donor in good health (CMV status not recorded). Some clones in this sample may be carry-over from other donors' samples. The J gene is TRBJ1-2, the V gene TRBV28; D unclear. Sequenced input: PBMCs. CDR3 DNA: TGTGCCAGCAGCAGTTTGGACTATGGCTACACCTTC. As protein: CASSSLDYGYTF.